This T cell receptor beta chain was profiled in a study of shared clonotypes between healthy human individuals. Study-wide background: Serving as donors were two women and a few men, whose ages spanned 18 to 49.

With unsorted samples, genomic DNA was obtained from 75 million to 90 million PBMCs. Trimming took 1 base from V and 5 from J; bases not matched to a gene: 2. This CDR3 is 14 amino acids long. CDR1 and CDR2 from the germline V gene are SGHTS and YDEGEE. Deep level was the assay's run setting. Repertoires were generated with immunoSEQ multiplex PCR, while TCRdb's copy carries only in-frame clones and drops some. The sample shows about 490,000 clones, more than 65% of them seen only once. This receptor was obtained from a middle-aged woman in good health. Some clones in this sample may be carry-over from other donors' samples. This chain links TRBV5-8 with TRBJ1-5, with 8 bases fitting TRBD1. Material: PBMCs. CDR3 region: CASSLRQGYQPQHF. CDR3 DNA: TGTGCCAGCAGCTTGCGACAGGGGTATCAGCCCCAGCATTTT.